This T cell receptor beta chain is drawn from a study of CD8 T cells in ankylosing spondylitis. This clonotype was recorded at least ten times. TCRdb re-called the 5' RACE reads with MiXCR, one entry per CDR3 protein. The table includes some 95,000 distinct CDR3 sequences, roughly 9.6% detected once. V was clipped by 6 bases and J by 1 base, with 18 bases between them. The length of the CDR3 is 16 residues. Material: blood, either unsorted or a sorted T cell fraction (not recorded which). The V and J genes are TRBV12-3 or TRBV12-4 and TRBJ1-1; D is perhaps TRBD1 (6 bases). This clonotype was sampled from a male donor with ankylosing spondylitis or in good health (not recorded which). CDR3 in DNA: TGTGCCAGCAGAGCGACGTGGCAGGGGCAGAACACTGAAGCTTTCTTT. This translates into CASRATWQGQNTEAFF.